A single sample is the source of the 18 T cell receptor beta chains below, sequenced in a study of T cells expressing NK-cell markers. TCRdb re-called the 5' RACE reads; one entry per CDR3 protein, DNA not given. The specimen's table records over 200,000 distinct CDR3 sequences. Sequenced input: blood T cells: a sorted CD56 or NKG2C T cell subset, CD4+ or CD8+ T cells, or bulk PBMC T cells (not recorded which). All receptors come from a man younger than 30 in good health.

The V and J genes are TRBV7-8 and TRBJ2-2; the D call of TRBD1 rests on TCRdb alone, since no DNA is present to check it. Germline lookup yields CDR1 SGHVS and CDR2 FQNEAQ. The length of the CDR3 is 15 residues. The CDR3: CASSLGQGVTGELFF. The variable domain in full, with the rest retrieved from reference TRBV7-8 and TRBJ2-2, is GAGVSQSPRYKVAKRGQDVALRCDPISGHVSLFWYQQALGQGPEFLTYFQNEAQLDKSGLPSDRFFAERPEGSVSTLKIQRTQQEDSAVYLCASSLGQGVTGELFFGEGSRLTVL.

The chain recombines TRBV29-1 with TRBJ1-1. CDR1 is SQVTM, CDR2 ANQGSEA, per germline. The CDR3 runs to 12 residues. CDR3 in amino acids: CSVGKSVGEAFF.

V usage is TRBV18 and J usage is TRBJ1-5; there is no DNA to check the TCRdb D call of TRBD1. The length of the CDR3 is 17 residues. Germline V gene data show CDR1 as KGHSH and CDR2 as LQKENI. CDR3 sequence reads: CASSPAQGAGSNQPQHF.

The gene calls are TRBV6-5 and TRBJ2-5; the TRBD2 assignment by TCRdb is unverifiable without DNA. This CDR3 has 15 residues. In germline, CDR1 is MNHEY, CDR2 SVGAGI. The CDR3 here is CASSSTTSGRETQYF.

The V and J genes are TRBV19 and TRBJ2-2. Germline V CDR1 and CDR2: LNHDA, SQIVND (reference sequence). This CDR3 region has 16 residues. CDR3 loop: CASSIMVAEITGELFF. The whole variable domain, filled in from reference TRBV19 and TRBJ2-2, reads DGGITQSPKYLFRKEGQNVTLSCEQNLNHDAMYWYRQDPGQGLRLIYYSQIVNDFQKGDIAEGYSVSREKKESFPLTVTSAQKNPTAFYLCASSIMVAEITGELFFGEGSRLTVL.

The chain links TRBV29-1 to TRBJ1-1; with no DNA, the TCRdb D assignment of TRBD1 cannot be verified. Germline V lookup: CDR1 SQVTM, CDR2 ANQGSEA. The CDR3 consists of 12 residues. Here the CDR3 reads CSVVGPRIGAFF.

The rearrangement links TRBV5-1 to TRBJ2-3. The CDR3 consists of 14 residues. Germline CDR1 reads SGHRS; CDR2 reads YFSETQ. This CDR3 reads CASSLGRPTDTQYF.

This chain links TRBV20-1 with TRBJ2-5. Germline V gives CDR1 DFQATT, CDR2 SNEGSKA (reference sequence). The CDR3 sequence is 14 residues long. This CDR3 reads CSARLLATQETQYF.

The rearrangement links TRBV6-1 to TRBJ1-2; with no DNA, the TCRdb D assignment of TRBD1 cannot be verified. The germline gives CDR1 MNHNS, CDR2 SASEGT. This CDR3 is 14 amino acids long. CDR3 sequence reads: CASSPGGANYGYTF.

The CDR3 protein is CASGTKADNEQFF. This chain joins TRBV12-3 or TRBV12-4 and TRBJ2-1; TCRdb reports TRBD1, a call that lacks DNA to check it against. This CDR3 spans 13 amino acids.

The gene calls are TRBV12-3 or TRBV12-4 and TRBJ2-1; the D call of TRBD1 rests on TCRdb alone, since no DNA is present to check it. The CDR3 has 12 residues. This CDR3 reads CASSLQGDEQFF.

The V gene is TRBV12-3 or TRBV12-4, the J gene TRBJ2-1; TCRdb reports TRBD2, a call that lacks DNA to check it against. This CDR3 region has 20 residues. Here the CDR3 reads CASSLVIWRLARTSYNEQFF.

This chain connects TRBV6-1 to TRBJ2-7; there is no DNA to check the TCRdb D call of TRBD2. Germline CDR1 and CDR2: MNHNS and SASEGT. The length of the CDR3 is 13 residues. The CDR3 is CASRTSGGYEQYF.

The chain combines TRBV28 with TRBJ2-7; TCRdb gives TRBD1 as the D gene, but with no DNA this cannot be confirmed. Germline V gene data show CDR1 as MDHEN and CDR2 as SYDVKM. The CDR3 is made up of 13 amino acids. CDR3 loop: CASSQQGAREQYF.

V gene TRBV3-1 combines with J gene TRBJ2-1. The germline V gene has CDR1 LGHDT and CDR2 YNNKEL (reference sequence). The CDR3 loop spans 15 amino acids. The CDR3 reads CASSQDPYPHNEQFF.

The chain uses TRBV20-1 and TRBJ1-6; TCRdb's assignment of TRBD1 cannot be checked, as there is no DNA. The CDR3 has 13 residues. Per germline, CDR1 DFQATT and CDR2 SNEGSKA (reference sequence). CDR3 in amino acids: CSARTGHDSPLHF.

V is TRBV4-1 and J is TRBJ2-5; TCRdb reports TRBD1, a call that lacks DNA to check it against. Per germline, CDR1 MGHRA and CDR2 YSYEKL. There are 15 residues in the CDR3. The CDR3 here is CASSQEIRQAGAQYF.

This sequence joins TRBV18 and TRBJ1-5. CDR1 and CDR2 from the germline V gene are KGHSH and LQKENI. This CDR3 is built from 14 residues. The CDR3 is CATSGRRINQPQHF.